This passage covers 9 T cell receptor beta chains from one sample sequenced in a study of T cell repertoires in cytomegalovirus infection. One entry per CDR3 protein results from TCRdb running MiXCR on the reads. In the table there are fewer than 550,000 distinct CDR3 sequences, approximately 10% of which are singletons. Input material: PBMCs. The source is a human donor in good health (CMV status not recorded). Some clones in this sample may be carry-over from other donors' samples.

Many counts were recorded for this clonotype. This sequence joins TRBV4-2 and TRBJ2-7, with 10 bases fitting TRBD1. This CDR3 contains 17 residues. Trimming removed 6 bases from V and 3 bases from J; junction bases left unmatched: 14. Germline V gene data show CDR1 as LGHNA and CDR2 as YNFKEQ. The CDR3 sequence: CASSRETGGWNLYEQYF. Here the CDR3 DNA reads TGTGCCAGCAGTCGAGAGACAGGGGGCTGGAATCTCTACGAGCAGTACTTC.

The chain carries TRBV12-3 or TRBV12-4 and TRBJ2-7; D possibly corresponds to TRBD1 (6 bases). Trimming left V 3 bases short and J 2 bases short, with 11 bases between. The CDR3 is 14 amino acids. The CDR3 coding sequence is TGTGCCAGCAGTTTCCCGGACAGAACCTACGAGCAGTACTTC. Translated: CASSFPDRTYEQYF.

The table lists this clonotype with a few counts. J is TRBJ2-1 and V is TRBV4-2; tentative D call: TRBD1 (6 bases). There are 14 residues in the CDR3. V was clipped by 0 bases and J by 8 bases, with 11 bases between them. Per germline, CDR1 LGHNA and CDR2 YNFKEQ. CDR3 in amino acids: CASSQEPRGHEQFF. The CDR3 DNA reads TGTGCCAGCAGCCAAGAACCCAGGGGACATGAGCAGTTCTTC.

This clonotype was detected only a few times. The chain combines TRBV23-1 with TRBJ2-7; possibly TRBD1 or TRBD2 for D (5 bases each). TRBV23-1 is designated an ORF whose function remains uncertain. V shed 6 bases and J shed 5 bases, with 23 bases lying between them. This CDR3 is 16 amino acids long. CDR3: CASRKDPGPPSDEQYF. The CDR3 DNA is TGCGCCAGCAGAAAGGACCCGGGACCCCCGAGCGACGAGCAGTACTTC.

This clonotype was detected many times. The V and J genes are TRBV28 and TRBJ2-7; no clear D. Germline CDR1 MDHEN, CDR2 SYDVKM. The CDR3 runs to 14 residues. Trimming took off 5 bases at V and 4 bases at J, with 15 bases between the two ends. CDR3 sequence (DNA): TGTGCCAGCAGTGCCCGATTTGGTTTGTACGAGCAGTACTTC. Translated: CASSARFGLYEQYF.

This chain connects TRBV5-6 to TRBJ1-1, with D unresolved. Trimming left V 5 bases short and J 5 bases short, with 16 bases between. Germline CDR1 SGHDT, CDR2 YYEEEE. The CDR3 runs 14 residues. The DNA for the CDR3 is TGTGCCAGCAGTTATCCGGGTCTCCGGACTGAAGCTTTCTTT. Its protein product is CASSYPGLRTEAFF. Complete variable domain (other parts from reference TRBV5-6 and TRBJ1-1): DAGVTQSPTHLIKTRGQQVTLRCSPKSGHDTVSWYQQALGQGPQFIFQYYEEEERQRGNFPDRFSGHQFPNYSSELNVNALLLGDSALYLCASSYPGLRTEAFFGQGTRLTVV.

This clonotype was counted a few times. The CDR3 loop is CSALTSGRADTQYF. DNA for the CDR3: TGCAGTGCTTTAACTAGCGGGAGGGCAGATACGCAGTATTTT. The rearrangement uses TRBV20-1 and TRBJ2-3, with 13 nucleotides matching TRBD2. CDR1 is DFQATT and CDR2 is SNEGSKA in the germline V gene (reference sequence). V shed 5 bases and J 4 bases; nucleotides not matched to a gene: 3. There are 14 residues in the CDR3.

A note on this clonotype: One end of the junction fails to match germline, which may point to a read error. CDR3 amino acids: CSARDTGGGKTDAFF. CDR3 in DNA: TGCAGTGCTAGAGATACAGGGGGCGGAAAGACTGATGCTTTCTTT. The rearrangement uses TRBV20-1 and TRBJ1-1; 9 positions agree with TRBD1. Germline CDR1 reads DFQATT; CDR2 reads SNEGSKA (reference sequence). The CDR3 length is 15 residues.

This clonotype was observed at least ten times. The CDR3 region is CASSGGDRYRNQPQHF. For the CDR3, the DNA is TGTGCCAGCAGTGGGGGGGACAGGTACCGCAATCAGCCCCAGCATTTT. The gene calls are TRBV2 and TRBJ1-5, with 8 bases that match TRBD1. V gave up 4 bases and J gave up 2 bases; unmatched junction bases: 7. The germline V gene has CDR1 SNHLY and CDR2 FYNNEI. This CDR3 is 16 amino acids long.